This TCR beta chain was sequenced for a study of blood T cell repertoires in COVID-19. The overall study: T cells, B-cell-depleted T cells, or PBMCs supplied cDNA or gDNA.

Original processing notes: Researchers report that nucleated cell counts were estimated from reference gene primer amplification. Only in-frame clones appear in the TCRdb table, and some are missing; sequencing was by immunoSEQ multiplex PCR. The DNA gave D and trimming, while V, J and clone size come from that table. The profile covers a few hundred thousand clones, with 75% to 90% appearing a single time and 3.5% to 5.5% taken by the ten largest. Germline-derived CDR1 and CDR2 are MDHEN and SYDVKM. CDR3 length: 14 amino acids. V gave up 7 bases and J gave up 1 base; unmatched junction bases: 6. In assigning cohorts, the study relied on participant-reported clinical history. All exposed participants met a person with COVID-19 within 2 weeks before entering the study.

The TCR was taken from a woman aged 25 to 45 who had been exposed to COVID-19. What was sequenced was PBMCs or T cells enriched from blood (not recorded which). The chain combines TRBV28 with TRBJ1-1, with TRBD1 matching over 7 bases. CDR3 nucleotides: TGTGCCAGCAATAGTTGGACAGGGAACACTGAAGCTTTCTTT. It specifies CASNSWTGNTEAFF.